This T cell receptor beta chain is from a study of T cells in localized non-small cell lung cancer. This clone is a singleton in its sample. What it binds is not known. Only in-frame clones appear in the TCRdb table, and some are missing; sequencing was by immunoSEQ multiplex PCR. The table lists under 40,000 clones, roughly 93% of them singletons. The CDR3 consists of 8 residues. Trimming stripped 9 bases from V and 13 bases from J, with 9 bases between. Germline CDR1 MNHEY, CDR2 SMNVEV (reference sequence). Study outcomes and limitations: Uninvolved adjacent lung showed the highest T cell clonality, exceeding tumor.

The receptor was isolated from an older female donor with stage I lung adenocarcinoma. Specimen: peripheral blood, collected before any cancer treatment. The chain carries TRBV27 and TRBJ2-5, with a possible D match to TRBD2 (5 bases). CDR3 in DNA: TGTGCCAGAGTAGCGCCGTACTTC. Translated, it gives CARVAPYF.